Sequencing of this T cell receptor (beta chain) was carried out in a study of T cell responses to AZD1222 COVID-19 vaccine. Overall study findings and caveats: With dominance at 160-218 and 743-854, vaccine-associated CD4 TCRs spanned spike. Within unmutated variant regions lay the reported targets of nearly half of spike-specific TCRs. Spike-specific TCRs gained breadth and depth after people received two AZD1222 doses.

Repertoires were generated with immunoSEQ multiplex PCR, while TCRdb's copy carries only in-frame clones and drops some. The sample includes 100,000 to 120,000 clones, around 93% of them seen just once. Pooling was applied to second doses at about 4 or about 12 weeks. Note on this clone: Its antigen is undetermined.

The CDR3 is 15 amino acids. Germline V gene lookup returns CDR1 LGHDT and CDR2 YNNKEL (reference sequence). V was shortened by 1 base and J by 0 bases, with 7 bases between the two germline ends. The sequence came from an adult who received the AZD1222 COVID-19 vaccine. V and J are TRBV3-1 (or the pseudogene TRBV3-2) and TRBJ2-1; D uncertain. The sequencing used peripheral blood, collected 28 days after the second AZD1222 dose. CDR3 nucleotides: TGTGCCAGCAGCCAAGGTCTGGGCTCCTACAATGAGCAGTTCTTC. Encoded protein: CASSQGLGSYNEQFF.